This TCR beta chain was obtained from a study of identical twins. The study, taken as a whole, reports: Twins showed weaker excess sharing in their beta out-of-frame sequences.

In regard to this clonotype: Its antigen is unknown.

TCRdb recomputed calls from the 5' RACE reads with MiXCR, one row per CDR3 protein. The sample lists over 600,000 distinct CDR3 sequences, less than 25% occurring once. Germline V gene lookup returns CDR1 SGHTA and CDR2 FQGNSA. There are 14 residues in the CDR3. Deletions cut 5 bases from V and 4 bases from J, with 15 bases between. The sample also formed part of further work on T cells expressing NK-cell markers. From that paper: CD3+CD56+NKG2C+, CD3+CD56+NKG2C- and CD3+CD56-NKG2C+ T cells, once sorted, supplied the TCR beta repertoires. It remained uncertain whether the expanded NKG2C+ T cell clones were specific for HCMV antigens.

This receptor was identified in a woman aged 18-30 years in good health. V gene TRBV7-2 combines with J gene TRBJ2-7; D gene ambiguous. Input material: PBMCs. This chain's CDR3 is CASSPRRALYEQYF. As DNA, the CDR3 is TGTGCCAGCAGCCCGCGTAGGGCCTTGTACGAGCAGTACTTC. Complete variable domain (other parts from reference TRBV7-2 and TRBJ2-7): GAGVSQSPSNKVTEKGKDVELRCDPISGHTALYWYRQSLGQGLEFLIYFQGNSAPDKSGLPSDRFSAERTGGSVSTLTIQRTQQEDSAVYLCASSPRRALYEQYFGPGTRLTVT.